The 25 T cell receptor beta chains reported below all come from one sample, sequenced in a study of PD-L1 blockade in urothelial cancer. Time point meaning: peripheral blood 6 weeks after treatment start. The data were produced by immunoSEQ multiplex PCR, yet TCRdb's version contains in-frame clones alone and is incomplete. Of approximately 28,000 clones in the sample, 80% to 85% are singletons; the top ten hold roughly 3%. Here the sequenced sample was PBMCs, taken around atezolizumab (anti-PD-L1) treatment. These receptors all stem from a man between 65 and 79 years old with urothelial cancer.

This chain joins TRBV7-9 and TRBJ2-5; possibly TRBD2 for D (6 bases). This CDR3 is built from 16 residues. V dropped 3 bases and J dropped 0 bases, with 14 bases sitting between them. Germline V lookup: CDR1 SEHNR, CDR2 FQNEAQ (reference sequence). CDR3 nucleotides: TGTGCCAGCAGCTTTTACGGGGGAAAAAACCAAGAGACCCAGTACTTC. Protein sequence: CASSFYGGKNQETQYF.

Remarks on this clone: The junction differs from germline at one of its ends, possibly a read error. This sequence joins TRBV4-1 and TRBJ2-2, with D possibly matching TRBD2 (5 bases). CDR1 is MGHRA and CDR2 is YSYEKL in the germline V gene. The CDR3 consists of 13 residues. The CDR3 protein is CASSQEDYRNPCF. The CDR3 nucleotides are TGCGCCAGCAGCCAGGAAGACTATCGGAATCCATGTTTT.

The chain joins TRBV5-6 to TRBJ2-2, with 7 bases lining up with TRBD1. V trimming: 3 bases; J trimming: 5 bases; junction bases outside the gene matches: 7. In germline, CDR1 is SGHDT, CDR2 YYEEEE. This CDR3 has 15 residues. The CDR3 DNA is TGTGCCAGCAGCTACGGACAGGTGAATACCGGGGAGCTGTTTTTT. Translating it yields CASSYGQVNTGELFF.

The chain couples TRBV7-9 to TRBJ1-5; D uncertain. The CDR3 loop spans 15 amino acids. Germline V gene data show CDR1 as SEHNR and CDR2 as FQNEAQ (reference sequence). The V end lost 3 bases, the J end lost 2 bases, and 11 bases lay between the germline ends. CDR3 DNA sequence: TGTGCCAGCAGCTTGGTACGGGGAGGCAATCAGCCCCAGCATTTT. It translates to CASSLVRGGNQPQHF. Based on the CDR3 plus reference TRBV7-9 and TRBJ1-5, the full variable domain is DTGVSQNPRHKITKRGQNVTFRCDPISEHNRLYWYRQTLGQGPEFLTYFQNEAQLEKSRLLSDRFSAERPKGSFSTLEIQRTEQGDSAMYLCASSLVRGGNQPQHFGDGTRLSIL.

V and J are TRBV5-6 and TRBJ1-3; 10 nucleotides match TRBD1. The ends lost 0 bases at V and 0 bases at J; junction bases unmatched: 3. Germline V CDR1 and CDR2: SGHDT, YYEEEE. The CDR3 runs 17 residues. As DNA, the CDR3 is TGTGCCAGCAGCTTGGGGACAGGGGGTTTCTCTGGAAACACCATATATTTT. Protein sequence: CASSLGTGGFSGNTIYF.

This sequence joins TRBV28 and TRBJ1-2; D is undetermined. Looked up from germline, CDR1 is MDHEN and CDR2 is SYDVKM. The CDR3 consists of 15 residues. Trimming removed 6 bases from V and 5 bases from J, with 19 bases in between. This CDR3 reads CASRGTMRQRYGYTF. CDR3 nucleotide sequence: TGTGCCAGCAGGGGTACAATGAGGCAACGGTATGGCTACACCTTC.

CDR3 residues: CASSFPRGSGSVNEQFF. CDR3 in DNA: TGTGCCAGCAGCTTCCCCAGGGGAAGCGGGAGCGTCAATGAGCAGTTCTTC. The J gene is TRBJ2-1, the V gene TRBV11-2, with 8 positions matching TRBD2. The CDR3 is 17 amino acids. CDR1 is SGHAT and CDR2 is FQNNGV in the germline V gene. V shed 3 bases and J 6 bases; nucleotides not matched to a gene: 13.

The chain links TRBV4-3 to TRBJ1-3, with TRBD1 matching over 9 bases. This CDR3 region has 16 residues. The J segment lost 4 bases and the V segment lost 0 bases, leaving 4 bases of the junction unmatched. Germline V gives CDR1 LGHNA, CDR2 YSLEER. The CDR3 DNA sequence: TGCGCCAGCAGCCAAGAAGGGACAGGGAAAGGAAACACCATATATTTT. Protein: CASSQEGTGKGNTIYF.

The chain combines TRBV2 with TRBJ2-7, with a possible D match to TRBD2 (6 bases). Per germline, CDR1 SNHLY and CDR2 FYNNEI. Trimming left V 6 bases short and J 1 base short, with 16 bases between. The CDR3 has 15 residues. CDR3 in DNA: TGTGCCAGCAGGGATGACATCGGGGGTTCCTACGAGCAGTACTTC. The encoded protein is CASRDDIGGSYEQYF.

The chain carries TRBV29-1 and TRBJ2-7; the match to TRBD1 covers 7 bases. The germline V gene has CDR1 SQVTM and CDR2 ANQGSEA. This CDR3 has 13 residues. The V segment lost 1 base and the J segment 4 bases; nucleotides outside the gene matches: 4. CDR3 in amino acids: CSVEGRGQYEQYF. Here the CDR3 DNA reads TGCAGCGTTGAAGGAAGGGGGCAATACGAGCAGTACTTC.

The V and J genes are TRBV2 and TRBJ1-6; D not resolved. With 11 bases removed from V and 6 bases from J, the gap between germline ends came to 17 bases. Germline lookup yields CDR1 SNHLY and CDR2 FYNNEI. This CDR3 contains 14 residues. CDR3 in amino acids: CACKGGGRNSPLHF. CDR3 DNA sequence: TGTGCCTGCAAGGGAGGCGGCCGTAATTCACCCCTCCACTTT.

The rearrangement links TRBV4-3 to TRBJ1-1, with D perhaps matching TRBD1 (6 bases). CDR3 length equals 18 residues. CDR1 and CDR2 (germline): LGHNA, YSLEER. The V end was cut by 1 base, the J end by 1 base, with 19 bases between. CDR3 sequence: CASSQGGQGPGRNTEAFF. CDR3 sequence (DNA): TGCGCCAGCAGCCAAGGGGGGCAGGGGCCGGGACGGAACACTGAAGCTTTCTTT.

The chain recombines TRBV2 with TRBJ1-2, with a tentative D call TRBD1 (6 bases). CDR1 and CDR2 (germline): SNHLY, FYNNEI. CDR3 size: 14 residues. V lost 3 bases and J lost 8, with 16 bases in between. The CDR3 loop reads CASSDLGGGGGYTF. CDR3 DNA sequence: TGTGCCAGCAGTGACCTCGGGGGAGGGGGAGGCTACACCTTC.

The V and J genes are TRBV29-1 and TRBJ2-3; 8 bases fit TRBD1. With 6 bases clipped from V and 3 bases from J, the junction kept 5 bases outside the gene matches. The germline gives CDR1 SQVTM, CDR2 ANQGSEA. CDR3 length: 13 residues. The CDR3 DNA is TGCAGCGTAACCAGACAGGGGACAGATACGCAGTATTTT. Translating it yields CSVTRQGTDTQYF.

CDR3 DNA: TGTGCCAGCGCGCCTTCCGGACAGAGCTCTGGAAACACCATATATTTT. Encoded protein: CASAPSGQSSGNTIYF. The V gene is TRBV9, the J gene TRBJ1-3; possibly TRBD1 for D (6 bases). The CDR3 loop spans 16 amino acids. Trimming removed 7 bases from V and 0 bases from J, with 17 bases in between. The germline V gene encodes CDR1 SGDLS and CDR2 YYNGEE.

The CDR3 DNA is TGCGCCAGCAGCTTGCTTTTCCGGGAGCTGTTTTTT. Amino acid sequence: CASSLLFRELFF. The V call is TRBV5-1, the J call TRBJ2-2; D is unclear. The germline V gene encodes CDR1 SGHRS and CDR2 YFSETQ. CDR3 size: 12 residues. V shed 1 base and J shed 9 bases, with 7 bases lying between them.

The chain uses TRBV10-3 and TRBJ2-7; 8 bases agree with TRBD2. The junction had 11 bases not matched to a gene; V was cut back by 4 bases and J by 3 bases. Germline CDR1 is ENHRY and CDR2 is SYGVKD. This CDR3 is 16 amino acids long. CDR3 nucleotides: TGTGCCATCAGTGGCCCCCTAGCGGGCGATATCTACGAGCAGTACTTC. Its translation is CAISGPLAGDIYEQYF.

V is TRBV14 and J is TRBJ2-2; 9 bases agree with TRBD1. Germline CDR1 reads SGHDN; CDR2 reads FVKESK. The CDR3 consists of 17 residues. V trimming: 6 bases; J trimming: 6 bases; junction bases outside the gene matches: 14. DNA of the CDR3: TGTGCCAGCAGTCAACGTCTGACAGGGGGTTTAGCCGGGGAGCTGTTTTTT. Amino acids: CASSQRLTGGLAGELFF.

The chain is built from TRBV5-1 and TRBJ1-2, with D perhaps TRBD1 (5 bases). CDR1 and CDR2 (germline): SGHRS, YFSETQ. Trimming removed 0 bases at V and 12 bases at J, with 15 bases between. This CDR3 region has 13 residues. The CDR3 DNA sequence: TGCGCCAGCAGCTTGGACAGTACCGACAGAGACACCTTC. As protein: CASSLDSTDRDTF.

The V call is TRBV29-1, the J call TRBJ2-7, with 9 bases identical to TRBD1. Germline CDR1 SQVTM, CDR2 ANQGSEA. V shed 1 base and J 4 bases; nucleotides not matched to a gene: 11. The CDR3 spans 16 residues. The DNA of the CDR3 is TGCAGCGTTGAAGGCCCAACAGGGGGCCTTAGGTACGAGCAGTACTTC. Translated, it gives CSVEGPTGGLRYEQYF.

The chain employs TRBV30 and TRBJ1-2, with 7 bases fitting TRBD1. The CDR3 is 12 residues long. CDR1 is GTSNPN, CDR2 SVGIG, per germline (reference sequence). The junction had 6 bases not matched to a gene; V was cut back by 5 bases and J by 6 bases. The CDR3 bases are TGTGCCTGGTGGCGACAGGGAAATGGCTACACCTTC. Its protein is CAWWRQGNGYTF.

The V and J genes are TRBV5-4 and TRBJ2-5; 9 bases are a match to TRBD2. Trimming cost V 0 bases and J 5 bases; bases outside gene matches: 8. This CDR3 spans 16 amino acids. Germline lookup yields CDR1 SGHNT and CDR2 YYREEE (reference sequence). Here the CDR3 DNA reads TGTGCCAGCAGCTTGGCAGGCGGGGGGGCCTTGGAGACCCAGTACTTC. The encoded protein is CASSLAGGGALETQYF.

The chain couples TRBV5-4 to TRBJ2-1, with D unresolved. CDR3 length: 12 residues. Germline CDR1 is SGHNT and CDR2 is YYREEE (reference sequence). V gave up 4 bases and J gave up 7 bases, with 9 bases separating them. CDR3 sequence (DNA): TGTGCCAGCAGCCAATTAGTAAATGAGCAGTTCTTC. This codes for CASSQLVNEQFF.

V gene TRBV15 combines with J gene TRBJ2-1, with 8 bases matching TRBD1. Looked up from germline, CDR1 is LNHNV and CDR2 is YYDKDF (reference sequence). The CDR3 has 18 residues. The V and J ends lost 0 bases and 0 bases, in that order; junction bases with no gene match: 7. This chain's CDR3 is CATSRDAGQEDSYNEQFF. The CDR3 DNA follows: TGTGCCACCAGCAGAGATGCGGGACAGGAGGACTCCTACAATGAGCAGTTCTTC.

This clone has a handful of counts. The chain uses TRBV7-2 and TRBJ2-4; D perhaps matches TRBD1 (6 bases). CDR3 length equals 14 residues. Germline-derived CDR1 and CDR2 are SGHTA and FQGNSA. V was clipped by 5 bases and J by 8 bases, with 16 bases between them. DNA of the CDR3: TGTGCCAGCAGCCCAAATCAACAGGGACACATTCAGTACTTC. This gives the protein CASSPNQQGHIQYF.